The 10 T cell receptor beta chains in this list originate from one sample, sequenced in a study of human T cells and chemical hapten exposure. Time point: pre-sensitization, week 0. The treatment: therapeutic diphenylcyclopropenone sensitization with weekly scalp DPC. TCRdb used MiXCR to reprocess the RACE reads, holding one entry per CDR3 protein. The sample includes 45,000 to 65,000 distinct CDR3 sequences, roughly 9.8% of them seen just once. Sequenced material: whole blood, taken in connection with sensitization to the hapten diphenylcyclopropenone (DPC). The receptor set was obtained from a man aged 35 to 55 with alopecia areata. Some clones in this sample may be carry-over from other donors' samples.

This clonotype was counted at least ten times. The V gene is TRBV6-5, the J gene TRBJ2-7; 8 bases align to TRBD2. In germline, CDR1 is MNHEY, CDR2 SVGAGI. CDR3 length: 16 residues. The ends lost 0 bases at V and 4 bases at J; junction bases unmatched: 8. CDR3 residues: CASSYSGLVGAYEQYF. As DNA, the CDR3 is TGTGCCAGCAGTTACTCGGGACTAGTCGGGGCTTACGAGCAGTACTTC.

This clonotype was recorded at least ten times. This sequence joins TRBV5-5 and TRBJ2-5, with unresolved D. Trimming took 4 bases from V and 5 from J, leaving 9 bases between them. Germline CDR1 and CDR2: SGHKS and YYEKEE (reference sequence). The CDR3 covers 12 residues. The CDR3 region is CASSQPVETQYF. The CDR3 nucleotides are TGTGCCAGCAGCCAGCCGGTGGAGACCCAGTACTTC.

In its sample, this clonotype was seen a few times. The J gene is TRBJ2-7, the V gene TRBV20-1; 8 bases map to TRBD1. The ends lost 1 base at V and 3 bases at J; junction bases unmatched: 11. CDR1 and CDR2 (germline): DFQATT, SNEGSKA (reference sequence). The CDR3 loop spans 16 amino acids. In DNA form, the CDR3 reads TGCAGTGCTAGAGCGTTCAGGACAGGGACCCTCTACGAGCAGTACTTC. It specifies CSARAFRTGTLYEQYF.

This clonotype was seen more than once but under ten times. This sequence joins TRBV20-1 and TRBJ2-3, with D hard to call. The V end was cut by 1 base, the J end by 0 bases, with 5 bases between. The CDR3 is 13 residues long. The germline V gene has CDR1 DFQATT and CDR2 SNEGSKA (reference sequence). CDR3 sequence: CSARAGSTDTQYF. The CDR3 bases are TGCAGTGCTAGAGCGGGTAGCACAGATACGCAGTATTTT.

The V and J genes are TRBV24-1 and TRBJ2-1; TRBD1 matches at 7 bases. J was trimmed by 8 bases and V by 1 base; bases with no gene match: 10. The CDR3 loop spans 16 amino acids. The germline V gene has CDR1 KGHDR and CDR2 SFDVKD. CDR3 region: CATSDFSTGRGHEQFF. The CDR3 nucleotides read TGTGCCACCAGTGATTTCTCGACAGGGCGAGGTCATGAGCAGTTCTTC.

The genes are TRBV20-1 and TRBJ1-2; D remains unclear. V lost 4 bases, J lost 6 bases, and 9 bases lay in between. CDR1 is DFQATT and CDR2 is SNEGSKA in the germline V gene (reference sequence). The CDR3 contains 11 residues. The CDR3 spells CSATSGDGYTF. DNA for the CDR3: TGCAGTGCTACATCAGGAGATGGCTACACCTTC.

With respect to this clonotype: Mismatch with germline at one junction end may stem from a read error. The chain links TRBV15 to TRBJ2-7, with D perhaps being TRBD1 or TRBD2 (5 bases each). CDR3 length equals 15 residues. The germline CDR1 and CDR2 sequences are LNHNV and YYDKDF (reference sequence). As DNA, the CDR3 is TGTGTCACCAGCAGAGAGCAGGGAGCCACCTACGAGCAGTACTTC. Its translation is CVTSREQGATYEQYF.

In its sample, this clonotype was seen a few times. The J gene is TRBJ1-2, the V gene TRBV5-6; 9 bases are shared with TRBD1. V lost 0 bases and J lost 4; bases outside the gene matches: 4. This CDR3 contains 15 residues. Germline-derived CDR1 and CDR2 are SGHDT and YYEEEE. The CDR3 nucleotides read TGTGCCAGCAGCTTGGACAGGGGGCTATTCTATGGCTACACCTTC. This codes for CASSLDRGLFYGYTF.

In its sample, this clonotype was seen many times. The V call is TRBV5-6, the J call TRBJ2-1; 11 nucleotides line up with TRBD2. CDR1 is SGHDT, CDR2 YYEEEE, per germline. The CDR3 consists of 16 residues. Trimming took 0 bases from V and 7 from J; bases not matched to a gene: 6. The CDR3 is CASSLVEASGRNEQFF. DNA of the CDR3: TGTGCCAGCAGCTTGGTTGAGGCTAGCGGGAGGAATGAGCAGTTCTTC.

In this sample, this clonotype turned up a few times. The chain carries TRBV7-8 and TRBJ2-3; the D is unclear. CDR3 length: 15 residues. Trimming pared 5 bases from V and 2 bases from J, leaving 14 bases between. CDR1 SGHVS and CDR2 FQNEAQ come from the germline V gene. Here the CDR3 DNA reads TGTGCCAGCAGCGCCCGGGTCCTTTCCACAGATACGCAGTATTTT. Amino acid sequence: CASSARVLSTDTQYF. Based on the CDR3 plus reference TRBV7-8 and TRBJ2-3, the full variable domain is GAGVSQSPRYKVAKRGQDVALRCDPISGHVSLFWYQQALGQGPEFLTYFQNEAQLDKSGLPSDRFFAERPEGSVSTLKIQRTQQEDSAVYLCASSARVLSTDTQYFGPGTRLTVL.